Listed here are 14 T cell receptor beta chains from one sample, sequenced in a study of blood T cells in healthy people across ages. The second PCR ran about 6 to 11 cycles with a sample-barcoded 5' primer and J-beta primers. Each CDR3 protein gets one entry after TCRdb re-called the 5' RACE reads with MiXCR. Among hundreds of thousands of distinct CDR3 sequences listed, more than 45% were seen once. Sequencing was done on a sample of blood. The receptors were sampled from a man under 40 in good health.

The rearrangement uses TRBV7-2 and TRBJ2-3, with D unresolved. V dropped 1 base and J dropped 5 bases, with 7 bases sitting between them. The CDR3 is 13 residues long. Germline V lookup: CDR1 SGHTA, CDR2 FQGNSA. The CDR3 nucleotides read TGTGCCAGCAGCTTAGTAATAGAAGATACGCAGTATTTT. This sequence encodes CASSLVIEDTQYF.

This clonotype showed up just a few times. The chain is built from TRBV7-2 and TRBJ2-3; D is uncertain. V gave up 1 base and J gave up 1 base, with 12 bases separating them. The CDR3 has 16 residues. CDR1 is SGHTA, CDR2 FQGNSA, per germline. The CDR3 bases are TGTGCCAGCAGCTTAGGAATCGCCGTAGGCACAGATACGCAGTATTTT. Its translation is CASSLGIAVGTDTQYF.

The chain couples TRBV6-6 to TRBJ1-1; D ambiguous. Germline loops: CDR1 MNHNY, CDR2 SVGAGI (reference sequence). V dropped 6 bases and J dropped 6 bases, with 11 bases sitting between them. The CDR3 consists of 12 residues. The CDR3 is CASSGWFAEAFF. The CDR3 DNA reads TGTGCCAGCAGCGGGTGGTTCGCTGAAGCTTTCTTT.

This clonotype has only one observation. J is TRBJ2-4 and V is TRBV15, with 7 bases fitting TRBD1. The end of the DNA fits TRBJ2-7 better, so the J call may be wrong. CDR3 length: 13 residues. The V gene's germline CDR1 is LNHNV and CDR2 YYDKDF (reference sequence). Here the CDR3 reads CATSSGTVNEQYF. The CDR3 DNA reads TGTGCCACCAGCAGTGGGACAGTTAACGAGCAGTACTTC.

The CDR3: CASQEQGFHEQYF. DNA for the CDR3: TGTGCCAGCCAAGAACAGGGTTTCCACGAGCAGTACTTC. The rearrangement uses TRBV12-3 or TRBV12-4 and TRBJ2-7; TRBD1 is a possible D gene (6 bases). The CDR3 runs 13 residues. Trimming took off 8 bases at V and 5 bases at J, with 16 bases between the two ends.

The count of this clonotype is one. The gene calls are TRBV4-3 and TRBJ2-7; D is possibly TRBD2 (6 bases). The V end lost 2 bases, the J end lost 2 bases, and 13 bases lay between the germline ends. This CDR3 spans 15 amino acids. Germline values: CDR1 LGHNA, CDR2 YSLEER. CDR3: CASSQNTGATYEQYF. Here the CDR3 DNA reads TGCGCCAGCAGCCAAAATACGGGAGCCACCTACGAGCAGTACTTC.

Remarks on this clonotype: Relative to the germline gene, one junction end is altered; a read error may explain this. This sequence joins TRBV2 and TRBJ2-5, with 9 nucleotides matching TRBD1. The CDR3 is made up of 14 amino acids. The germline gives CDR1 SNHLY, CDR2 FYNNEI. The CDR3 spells CASSGAGQGETQYF. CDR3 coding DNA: TGTGCAAGCAGTGGGGCGGGACAGGGAGAGACCCAGTACTTC.

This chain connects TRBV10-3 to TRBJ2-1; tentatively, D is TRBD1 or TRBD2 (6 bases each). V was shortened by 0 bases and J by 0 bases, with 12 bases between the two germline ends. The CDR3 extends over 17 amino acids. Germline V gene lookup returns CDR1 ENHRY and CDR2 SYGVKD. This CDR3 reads CAISESGGGSSYNEQFF. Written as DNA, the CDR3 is TGTGCCATCAGTGAGTCGGGGGGCGGAAGCTCCTACAATGAGCAGTTCTTC.

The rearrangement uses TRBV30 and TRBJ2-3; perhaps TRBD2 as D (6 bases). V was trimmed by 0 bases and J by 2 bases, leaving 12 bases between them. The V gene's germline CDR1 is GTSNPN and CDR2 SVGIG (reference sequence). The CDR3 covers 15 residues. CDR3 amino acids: CAWSVRRDSTDTQYF. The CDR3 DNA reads TGTGCCTGGAGTGTACGCCGGGACTCCACAGATACGCAGTATTTT.

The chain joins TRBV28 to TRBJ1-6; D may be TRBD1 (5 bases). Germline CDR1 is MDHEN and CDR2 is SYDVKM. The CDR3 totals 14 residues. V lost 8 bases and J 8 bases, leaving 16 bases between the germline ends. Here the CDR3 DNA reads TGTGCCAGCGATATGGCAGGGATGCATTCACCCCTCCACTTT. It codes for CASDMAGMHSPLHF.

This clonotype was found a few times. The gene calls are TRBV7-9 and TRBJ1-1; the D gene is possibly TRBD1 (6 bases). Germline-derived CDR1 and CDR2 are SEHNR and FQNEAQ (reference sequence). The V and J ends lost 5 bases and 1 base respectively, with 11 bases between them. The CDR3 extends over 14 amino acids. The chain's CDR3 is CASSPWTENTEAFF. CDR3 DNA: TGTGCCAGCAGCCCATGGACAGAGAACACTGAAGCTTTCTTT.

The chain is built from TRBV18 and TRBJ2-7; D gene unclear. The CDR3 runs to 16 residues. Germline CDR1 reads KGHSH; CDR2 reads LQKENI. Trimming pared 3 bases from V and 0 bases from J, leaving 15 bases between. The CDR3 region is CASSPRPDDGSYEQYF. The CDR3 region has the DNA TGTGCCAGCTCACCTCGGCCAGACGACGGCTCCTACGAGCAGTACTTC.

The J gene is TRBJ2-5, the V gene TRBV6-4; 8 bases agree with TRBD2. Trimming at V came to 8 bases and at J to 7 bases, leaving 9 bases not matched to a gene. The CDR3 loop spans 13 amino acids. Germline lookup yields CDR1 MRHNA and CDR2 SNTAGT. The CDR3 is CASSVESGGTQYF. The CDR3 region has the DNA TGTGCCAGCTCTGTGGAAAGCGGGGGGACCCAGTACTTC.

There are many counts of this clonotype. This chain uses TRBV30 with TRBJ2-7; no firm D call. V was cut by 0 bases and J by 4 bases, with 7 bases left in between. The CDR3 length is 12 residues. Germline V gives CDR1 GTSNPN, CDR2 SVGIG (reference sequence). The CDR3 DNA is TGTGCCTGGAGTGTGAAGGGATACGAGCAGTACTTC. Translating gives CAWSVKGYEQYF.